These 32 T cell receptor beta chains originate from one sample sequenced in a study of CD8+CD57+ T cells in acquired aplastic anemia listed by TCRdb under 2018. The instrument given in TCRdb is Illumina HiSeq 2000. Genomic DNA was used as template for profiling of TCR beta VDJ combinations and CDR3 sequences. TCRdb's own reprocessing of the public reads used fastp at Q25 and MiXCR and kept productive beta chains. Merged by CDR3 protein, the rows form single entries marked with the most common genes and DNA. This sample is represented by a few hundred thousand distinct CDR3 sequences; around 32% of them were singletons. The top ten clones comprise around 1.1% of the sample. Sequenced material: sorted CD4+, CD8+, or CD8+CD57+ T cells (not recorded which) from PBMCs. The origin of the receptors is a human donor in good health, serving as a control.

The chain combines TRBV6-6 with TRBJ2-1, with 10 bases aligning to TRBD2. V shed 0 bases and J 10 bases; nucleotides not matched to a gene: 6. This CDR3 contains 15 residues. CDR1 MNHNY and CDR2 SVGAGI come from the germline V gene (reference sequence). CDR3 nucleotides: TGTGCCAGCAGTTACTCAAGCGGGGGGGCCGGGGAGCAGTTCTTC. It is translated as CASSYSSGGAGEQFF.

A few counts support this clonotype. The chain uses TRBV11-2 and TRBJ1-4; 8 nucleotides match TRBD1. Per the germline V gene, CDR1 is SGHAT and CDR2 is FQNNGV. This CDR3 spans 17 amino acids. The trim removed 4 bases at V and 8 bases at J, leaving 15 bases unmatched. CDR3 residues: CASSSTLWTGRKEKLFF. The CDR3, as DNA: TGTGCCAGCAGCTCGACTCTTTGGACAGGGCGGAAGGAAAAACTGTTTTTT. The full variable domain, in which reference TRBV11-2 and TRBJ1-4 provide the parts outside the CDR3, is EAGVAQSPRYKIIEKRQSVAFWCNPISGHATLYWYQQILGQGPKLLIQFQNNGVVDDSQLPKDRFSAERLKGVDSTLKIQPAKLEDSAVYLCASSSTLWTGRKEKLFFGSGTQLSVL.

Regarding this clonotype: A much larger clone is a single base away; this may be a read error. The rearrangement uses TRBV20-1 and TRBJ1-1; D not resolved. CDR1 and CDR2 (germline): DFQATT, SNEGSKA (reference sequence). This CDR3 contains 14 residues. The CDR3 bases are TGCAATGCTAGGAGTGCGGCACTGGACACTGAAGCTTTCTTT. Its protein product is CNARSAALDTEAFF.

This clonotype was counted at least ten times. This sequence joins TRBV10-1 and TRBJ2-1; maybe TRBD2 (5 bases). CDR3 length: 15 amino acids. From germline, CDR1 is WNHNN and CDR2 SYGVQD (reference sequence). V lost 2 bases, J lost 8 bases, and 16 bases lay in between. CDR3 nucleotides: TGCGCCAGCAGTGAGGGGCCAGCGGTGGTCGATGAGCAGTTCTTC. Translation gives CASSEGPAVVDEQFF.

V is TRBV4-1 and J is TRBJ1-3; 8 bases line up with TRBD1. Trimming took 1 base from V and 3 from J; bases not matched to a gene: 8. Germline-derived CDR1 and CDR2 are MGHRA and YSYEKL. The CDR3 sequence is 17 residues long. The CDR3 reads CASSQGRGRGLGNTIYF. In DNA, the CDR3 is TGCGCCAGCAGCCAAGGTCGGGGCAGGGGGCTTGGAAACACCATATATTTT.

This clonotype showed up just a few times. The V and J genes are TRBV6-5 and TRBJ1-5, with D unclear. V was shortened by 2 bases and J by 6 bases, with 20 bases between the two germline ends. This CDR3 region has 17 residues. CDR1 MNHEY and CDR2 SVGAGI come from the germline V gene. CDR3 in amino acids: CASSYLTQRASSQPQHF. CDR3 nucleotide sequence: TGTGCCAGCAGTTACCTCACTCAGCGGGCATCTTCTCAGCCCCAGCATTTT.

Points on this clonotype: This may arise from a read error, as a much more abundant clone is one base away. This chain uses TRBV9 with TRBJ1-2, with D uncertain. This CDR3 has 15 residues. In germline, CDR1 is SGDLS, CDR2 YYNGEE. CDR3 residues: CASSAPPGSNYGCTF. DNA for the CDR3: TGTGCCAGCAGCGCCCCCCCGGGCAGCAACTATGGCTGCACCTTC.

For this clonotype: The junction departs from germline at one end; a sequencing error may be responsible. V gene TRBV30 combines with J gene TRBJ2-5, with D unresolved. This CDR3 spans 11 amino acids. In germline, CDR1 is GTSNPN, CDR2 SVGIG (reference sequence). CDR3 protein: CAWRREEAQYF. Written as DNA, the CDR3 is TGTGCCTGGAGAAGGGAAGAGGCCCAGTACTTC.

In this sample, this clonotype turned up many times. V usage is TRBV25-1 and J usage is TRBJ1-6; tentative D call: TRBD1 (5 bases). V gave up 7 bases and J gave up 6 bases, with 16 bases separating them. Germline-derived CDR1 and CDR2 are MGHDK and SYGVNS. CDR3 length: 15 residues. The CDR3 DNA follows: TGTGCCAGCAAGACAGATTCAACTTTTAATTCACCCCTCCACTTT. Translated: CASKTDSTFNSPLHF.

The chain couples TRBV2 to TRBJ2-2, with a possible D match to TRBD1 (5 bases). Germline CDR1 reads SNHLY; CDR2 reads FYNNEI. This CDR3 spans 12 amino acids. V shed 4 bases and J shed 8 bases, with 8 bases lying between them. The DNA for the CDR3 is TGTGCCAGCAGTGCAGACAGAGGGGAGCTGTTTTTT. It yields the protein CASSADRGELFF.

Notes on this clonotype: A much larger clone lies one base from this, so it may be a read error. V gene TRBV2 combines with J gene TRBJ1-3; 7 bases fit TRBD1. J gave up 4 bases and V 11 bases, and 8 bases lay outside the gene matches. Germline CDR1 reads SNHLY; CDR2 reads FYNNEI. The CDR3 sequence is 13 residues long. The CDR3 reads CAGETGNGNTIYF. CDR3 sequence (DNA): TGTGCCGGAGAGACAGGGAACGGAAACACCATATATTTT.

In its sample, this clonotype was seen many times. The chain links TRBV4-2 to TRBJ2-7, with D hard to call. From germline, CDR1 is LGHNA and CDR2 YNFKEQ. The CDR3 is made up of 15 amino acids. Deletions cut 2 bases from V and 4 bases from J, with 15 bases between. The CDR3 spells CASSQLPLFPYEQYF. In DNA, the CDR3 is TGTGCCAGCAGCCAATTGCCACTTTTCCCTTACGAGCAGTACTTC.

This clonotype was found a few times. The chain is built from TRBV5-1 and TRBJ1-1; perhaps TRBD1 as D (6 bases). CDR1 and CDR2 (germline): SGHRS, YFSETQ. This CDR3 has 14 residues. Trimming removed 4 bases at V and 2 bases at J, with 12 bases between. The CDR3 bases are TGCGCCAGCAGCCGCCAACAGGGAAACACTGAAGCTTTCTTT. Translating gives CASSRQQGNTEAFF.

The gene calls are TRBV24-1 and TRBJ2-5, with 9 bases aligning to TRBD1. Trimming removed 7 bases from V and 5 bases from J; junction bases left unmatched: 13. The CDR3 sequence is 16 residues long. Germline-derived CDR1 and CDR2 are KGHDR and SFDVKD. The CDR3 nucleotides read TGTGCCACCAGCGCGGGACAGGGAGTCTCGGAGGAGACCCAGTACTTC. It encodes CATSAGQGVSEETQYF.

This clonotype was observed many times. The rearrangement joins TRBV10-1 to TRBJ1-2; D unresolved. The CDR3 is 13 amino acids. V shed 1 base and J shed 3 bases, with 6 bases lying between them. CDR1 is WNHNN, CDR2 SYGVQD, per germline (reference sequence). CDR3 residues: CASSEYRHYGYTF. The CDR3 DNA sequence: TGCGCCAGCAGTGAGTACAGACACTATGGCTACACCTTC.

This clonotype was seen many times. The V call is TRBV6-5, the J call TRBJ2-7, with 7 bases that match TRBD1. In germline, CDR1 is MNHEY, CDR2 SVGAGI. The length of the CDR3 is 14 residues. The V gene end was trimmed by 0 bases and the J gene end by 3 bases; junction bases not matched to a gene: 2. CDR3 bases: TGTGCCAGCAGTTACTCGAGGGGGCTCTACGAGCAGTACTTC. This gives the protein CASSYSRGLYEQYF.

The chain uses TRBV7-9 and TRBJ1-1; TRBD1 agrees at 7 bases. V trimming: 3 bases; J trimming: 6 bases; junction bases outside the gene matches: 10. Per germline, CDR1 SEHNR and CDR2 FQNEAQ (reference sequence). This CDR3 is built from 15 residues. DNA of the CDR3: TGTGCCAGCAGCTTTGGGGGACAGCGTACCGCTGAAGCTTTCTTT. This gives the protein CASSFGGQRTAEAFF.

The chain has TRBV6-1 and TRBJ1-5; TRBD1 aligns across 8 bases. The CDR3 consists of 15 residues. Germline V gene sequence: CDR1 MNHNS, CDR2 SASEGT. Germline trimming cut 6 bases from V and 1 base from J; bases unmatched to any gene: 5. The CDR3 here is CASRTDRESNQPQHF. CDR3 nucleotides: TGTGCCAGCAGAACGGACAGGGAAAGCAATCAGCCCCAGCATTTT.

This clonotype was seen more than once but under ten times. This rearrangement joins TRBV30 to TRBJ1-3; D is uncertain. This CDR3 is built from 18 residues. The V end lost 0 bases, the J end lost 0 bases, and 18 bases lay between the germline ends. From germline, CDR1 is GTSNPN and CDR2 SVGIG (reference sequence). The CDR3 is CAWSVEPTLWGSGNTIYF. The CDR3 DNA follows: TGTGCCTGGAGTGTCGAACCAACTCTTTGGGGCTCTGGAAACACCATATATTTT.

In its sample, this clonotype was seen many times. This chain links TRBV7-6 with TRBJ1-3, with D possibly matching TRBD1 (6 bases). Trimming pared 5 bases from V and 0 bases from J, leaving 14 bases between. Germline assignment: CDR1 SGHVS and CDR2 FNYEAQ. The CDR3 covers 16 residues. DNA of the CDR3: TGTGCCAGCAGCCGGACTACAGGGACCTCTGGAAACACCATATATTTT. This translates into CASSRTTGTSGNTIYF.

The chain carries TRBV18 and TRBJ2-1, with 11 bases lining up with TRBD2. The CDR3 is 16 amino acids. The trim removed 3 bases at V and 10 bases at J, leaving 11 bases unmatched. In germline, CDR1 is KGHSH, CDR2 LQKENI. CDR3 region: CASSPLLAGATGEQFF. In DNA form, the CDR3 reads TGTGCCAGCTCACCCTTACTAGCGGGAGCGACAGGCGAGCAGTTCTTC.

V usage is TRBV10-3 and J usage is TRBJ1-4, with a possible D match to TRBD1 (5 bases). The CDR3 contains 15 residues. Trimming left V 10 bases short and J 6 bases short, with 21 bases between. Germline loops: CDR1 ENHRY, CDR2 SYGVKD. CDR3 coding DNA: TGTGCCAGCGCGGACTCGGGGGGAGGGGATGAAAAACTGTTTTTT. It codes for CASADSGGGDEKLFF.

The chain uses TRBV7-2 and TRBJ2-3; TRBD2 is a possible D gene (5 bases). The germline V gene encodes CDR1 SGHTA and CDR2 FQGNSA. The ends were cut back, 2 bases at V and 4 bases at J, with 7 bases in the middle. The CDR3 has 13 residues. CDR3 coding DNA: TGTGCCAGCAGCTTAATGAGGGCAGATACGCAGTATTTT. Protein: CASSLMRADTQYF.

This clonotype appeared many times. The rearrangement uses TRBV20-1 and TRBJ1-2; D ambiguous. The CDR3 spans 11 residues. V was shortened by 6 bases and J by 3 bases, with 8 bases between the two germline ends. Per germline, CDR1 DFQATT and CDR2 SNEGSKA (reference sequence). The CDR3 nucleotides read TGCAGTGCCGAAAGGGACTATGGCTACACCTTC. It encodes CSAERDYGYTF.

This clonotype was recorded a few times. The chain joins TRBV20-1 to TRBJ2-3; TRBD2 aligns across 8 bases. Germline V gene lookup returns CDR1 DFQATT and CDR2 SNEGSKA (reference sequence). The CDR3 loop spans 18 amino acids. The junction had 13 bases not matched to a gene; V was cut back by 0 bases and J by 2 bases. In DNA, the CDR3 is TGCAGTGCTAGAGATAGTTTGCTAGCGGGTCTAAACACAGATACGCAGTATTTT. Its translation is CSARDSLLAGLNTDTQYF.

There are many counts of this clonotype. The V and J genes are TRBV19 and TRBJ2-7, with D perhaps matching TRBD1 (6 bases). V dropped 1 base and J dropped 2 bases, with 12 bases sitting between them. The CDR3 is made up of 15 amino acids. CDR1 and CDR2 from the germline V gene are LNHDA and SQIVND (reference sequence). The chain's CDR3 is CASSIAGDGTYEQYF. CDR3 bases: TGTGCCAGTAGTATAGCAGGGGACGGAACCTACGAGCAGTACTTC.

This clonotype has at least ten counts. The chain is built from TRBV5-1 and TRBJ2-3; no definite D call. Germline CDR1 is SGHRS and CDR2 is YFSETQ. The V end was cut by 0 bases, the J end by 2 bases, with 10 bases between. The CDR3 extends over 15 amino acids. As DNA, the CDR3 is TGCGCCAGCAGCTTGGTGGTCAGATACACAGATACGCAGTATTTT. Its translation is CASSLVVRYTDTQYF.

This clonotype showed up many times. The chain joins TRBV29-1 to TRBJ2-3, with a possible D match to TRBD2 (5 bases). CDR1 and CDR2 (germline): SQVTM, ANQGSEA. This CDR3 has 13 residues. V lost 3 bases and J lost 5, with 12 bases in between. This CDR3 is CSVERLAGDTQYF. CDR3 in DNA: TGCAGCGTTGAGAGACTTGCGGGAGATACGCAGTATTTT.

This clonotype appeared many times. V usage is TRBV5-5 and J usage is TRBJ1-3, with 9 positions matching TRBD1. The CDR3 runs to 15 residues. Germline values: CDR1 SGHKS, CDR2 YYEKEE (reference sequence). Germline trimming cut 2 bases from V and 4 bases from J; bases unmatched to any gene: 4. CDR3 in DNA: TGTGCCAGCAGCTTTCCCGGGACAGGGGGAAACACCATATATTTT. It translates to CASSFPGTGGNTIYF.

This clonotype occurred a few times. The rearrangement uses TRBV3-1 and TRBJ1-2; 9 nucleotides align to TRBD1. The germline V gene encodes CDR1 LGHDT and CDR2 YNNKEL (reference sequence). The CDR3 runs to 15 residues. V dropped 2 bases and J dropped 5; count of bases not matched to a gene: 6. The CDR3 protein is CASSQTPGQGYGYTF. CDR3 DNA: TGTGCCAGCAGCCAAACCCCGGGACAGGGTTATGGCTACACCTTC.

The chain couples TRBV7-2 to TRBJ2-7, with no clear D. The germline V gene has CDR1 SGHTA and CDR2 FQGNSA. The CDR3 covers 12 residues. V was trimmed by 1 base and J by 6 bases, leaving 7 bases between them. The CDR3 region has the DNA TGTGCCAGCAGCTTAGGGCCGAGCGAGCAGTACTTC. This encodes CASSLGPSEQYF.

The rearrangement uses TRBV30 and TRBJ2-2, with 8 bases that match TRBD1. The CDR3 consists of 15 residues. Germline V gives CDR1 GTSNPN, CDR2 SVGIG (reference sequence). With 4 bases clipped from V and 1 base from J, the junction kept 5 bases outside the gene matches. CDR3 coding DNA: TGTGCCTGGACTACCGACAGGGGGAACACCGGGGAGCTGTTTTTT. As protein: CAWTTDRGNTGELFF.